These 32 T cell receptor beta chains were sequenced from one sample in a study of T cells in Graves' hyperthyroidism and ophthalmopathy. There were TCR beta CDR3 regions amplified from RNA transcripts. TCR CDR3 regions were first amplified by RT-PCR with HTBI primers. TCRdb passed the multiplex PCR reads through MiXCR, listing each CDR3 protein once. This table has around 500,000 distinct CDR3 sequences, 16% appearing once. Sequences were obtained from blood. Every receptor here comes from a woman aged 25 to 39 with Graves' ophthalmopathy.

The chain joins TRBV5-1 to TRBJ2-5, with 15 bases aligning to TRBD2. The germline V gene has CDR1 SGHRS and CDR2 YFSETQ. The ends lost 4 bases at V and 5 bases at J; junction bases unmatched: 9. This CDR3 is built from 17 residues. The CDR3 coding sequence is TGCGCCAGCAGCCACGGACTAGCGGGAGGGTACCGGGAGACCCAGTACTTC. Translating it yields CASSHGLAGGYRETQYF.

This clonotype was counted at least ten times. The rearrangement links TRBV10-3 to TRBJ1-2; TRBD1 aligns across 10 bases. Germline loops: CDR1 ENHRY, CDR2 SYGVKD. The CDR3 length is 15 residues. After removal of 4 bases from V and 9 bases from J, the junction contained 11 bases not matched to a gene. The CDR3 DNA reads TGTGCCATCAGTGCCGGGACAGGGGTCCGAAGGAGCTACACCTTC. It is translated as CAISAGTGVRRSYTF.

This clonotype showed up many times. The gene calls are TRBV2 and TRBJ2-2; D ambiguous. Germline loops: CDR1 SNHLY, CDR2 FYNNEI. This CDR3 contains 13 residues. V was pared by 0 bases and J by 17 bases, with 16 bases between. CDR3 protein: CASSEASFDRTFF. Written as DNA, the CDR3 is TGTGCCAGCAGTGAAGCCTCGTTTGACCGAACTTTTTTT.

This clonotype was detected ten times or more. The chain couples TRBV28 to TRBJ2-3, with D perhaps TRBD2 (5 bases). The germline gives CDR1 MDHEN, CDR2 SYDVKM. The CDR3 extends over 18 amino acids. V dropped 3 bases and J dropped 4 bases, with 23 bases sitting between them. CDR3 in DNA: TGTGCCAGCAGTTTGGACTGGGTACGGCCCGAAGGAGCAGATACGCAGTATTTT. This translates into CASSLDWVRPEGADTQYF. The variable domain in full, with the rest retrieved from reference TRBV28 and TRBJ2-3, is DVKVTQSSRYLVKRTGEKVFLECVQDMDHENMFWYRQDPGLGLRLIYFSYDVKMKEKGDIPEGYSVSREKKERFSLILESASTNQTSMYLCASSLDWVRPEGADTQYFGPGTRLTVL.

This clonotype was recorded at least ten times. The CDR3 nucleotides read TGTGCCAGCAGCCCCAGGACTAGCGGGAGGGGCTCAGATACGCAGTATTTT. It specifies CASSPRTSGRGSDTQYF. This chain links TRBV7-8 with TRBJ2-3; 15 nucleotides agree with TRBD2. CDR3 size: 17 residues. With V trimmed by 5 bases and J by 4 bases, 7 bases remained unmatched. Germline values: CDR1 SGHVS, CDR2 FQNEAQ.

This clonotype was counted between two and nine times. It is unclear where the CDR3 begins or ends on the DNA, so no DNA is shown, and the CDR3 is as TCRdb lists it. The CDR3 spells CASSFVGQGKPGSCFF. The gene calls are TRBV7-3 and TRBJ2-2; TRBD1, the table's D call, lacks a check against the DNA. With termini counted, the CDR3 has 16 amino acids. CDR1 and CDR2 (germline): SGHTA, FQGTGA.

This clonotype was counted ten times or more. CDR3 nucleotides: TGTGCCAGCAGCTTATCCTCGGGGTCGGCTTTCTTT. This gives the protein CASSLSSGSAFF. The chain joins TRBV11-2 to TRBJ1-1; no reliable D call. Germline V CDR1 and CDR2: SGHAT, FQNNGV. The CDR3 length is 12 residues. The V gene lost 2 bases and the J gene lost 11 bases, with 12 bases spanning the gap.

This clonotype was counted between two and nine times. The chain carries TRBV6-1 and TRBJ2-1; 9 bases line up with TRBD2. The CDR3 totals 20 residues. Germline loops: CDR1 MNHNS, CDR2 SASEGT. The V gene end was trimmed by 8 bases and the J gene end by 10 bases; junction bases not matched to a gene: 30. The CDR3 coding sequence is TGTGCCAGCCCCAGTTTTGGATCGGGTTGTAGGAGCGGGAGGAGGGCCGAGCAGTTCTTC. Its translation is CASPSFGSGCRSGRRAEQFF.

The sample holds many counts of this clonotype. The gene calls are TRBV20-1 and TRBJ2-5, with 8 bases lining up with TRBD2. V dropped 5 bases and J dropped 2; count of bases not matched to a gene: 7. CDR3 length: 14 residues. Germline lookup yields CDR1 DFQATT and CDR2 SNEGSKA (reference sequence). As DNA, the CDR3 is TGCAGTGCTGCTCCGGGGGGGGGACAAGAGACCCAGTACTTC. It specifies CSAAPGGGQETQYF.

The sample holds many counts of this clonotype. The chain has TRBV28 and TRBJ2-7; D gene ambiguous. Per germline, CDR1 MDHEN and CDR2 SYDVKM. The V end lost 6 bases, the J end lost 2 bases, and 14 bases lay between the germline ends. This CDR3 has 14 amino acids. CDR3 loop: CASREGISTYEQYF. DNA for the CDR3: TGTGCCAGCAGGGAAGGTATCTCAACCTACGAGCAGTACTTC.

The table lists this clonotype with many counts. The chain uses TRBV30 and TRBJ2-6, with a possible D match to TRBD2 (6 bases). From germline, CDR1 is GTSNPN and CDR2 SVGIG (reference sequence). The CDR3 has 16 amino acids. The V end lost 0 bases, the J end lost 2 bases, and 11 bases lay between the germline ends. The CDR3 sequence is CAWSVVGGPGANVLTF. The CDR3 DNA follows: TGTGCCTGGAGTGTAGTGGGGGGACCTGGGGCCAACGTCCTGACTTTC.

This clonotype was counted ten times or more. The CDR3 sequence is CASSLSGGGNIQYF. The CDR3 nucleotides read TGTGCCAGCAGTTTGTCAGGGGGAGGAAACATTCAGTACTTC. The chain joins TRBV12-3 or TRBV12-4 to TRBJ2-4, with D perhaps matching TRBD1 (7 bases). The CDR3 is 14 residues long. The germline V and J ends were trimmed by 3 bases and 6 bases, with 12 bases remaining between them.

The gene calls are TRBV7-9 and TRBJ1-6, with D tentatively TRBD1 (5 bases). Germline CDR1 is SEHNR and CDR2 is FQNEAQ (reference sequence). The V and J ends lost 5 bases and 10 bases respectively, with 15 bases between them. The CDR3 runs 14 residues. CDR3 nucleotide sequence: TGTGCCAGCAGCCATCTCAGGGAAGGGTCACCCCTCCACTTT. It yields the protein CASSHLREGSPLHF.

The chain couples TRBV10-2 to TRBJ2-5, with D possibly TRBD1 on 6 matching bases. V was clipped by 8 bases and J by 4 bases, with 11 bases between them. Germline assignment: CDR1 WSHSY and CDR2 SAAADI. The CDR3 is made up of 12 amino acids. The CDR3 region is CASGVTGETQYF. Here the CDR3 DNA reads TGCGCCAGCGGTGTGACAGGAGAGACCCAGTACTTC.

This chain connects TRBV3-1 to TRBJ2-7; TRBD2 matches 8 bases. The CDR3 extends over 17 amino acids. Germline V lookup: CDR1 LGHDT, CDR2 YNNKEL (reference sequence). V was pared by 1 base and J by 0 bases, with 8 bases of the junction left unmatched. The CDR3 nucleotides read TGTGCCAGCAGCCAAGGGACTAGCCCAACGAACTCCTACGAGCAGTACTTC. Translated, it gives CASSQGTSPTNSYEQYF.

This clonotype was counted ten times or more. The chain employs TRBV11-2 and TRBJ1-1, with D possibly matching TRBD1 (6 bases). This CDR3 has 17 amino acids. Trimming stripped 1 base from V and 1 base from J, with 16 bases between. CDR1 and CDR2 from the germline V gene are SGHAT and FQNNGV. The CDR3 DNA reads TGTGCCAGCAGCTTAGTAGGGTGGACAGAATCGAACACTGAAGCTTTCTTT. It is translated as CASSLVGWTESNTEAFF.

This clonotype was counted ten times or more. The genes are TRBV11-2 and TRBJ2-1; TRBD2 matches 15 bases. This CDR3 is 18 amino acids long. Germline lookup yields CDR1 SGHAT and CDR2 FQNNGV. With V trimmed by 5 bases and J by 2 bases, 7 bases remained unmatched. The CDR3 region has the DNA TGTGCCAGCAGCCCGGGACTAGCGGGAGGCCGTACCTACAATGAGCAGTTCTTC. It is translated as CASSPGLAGGRTYNEQFF.

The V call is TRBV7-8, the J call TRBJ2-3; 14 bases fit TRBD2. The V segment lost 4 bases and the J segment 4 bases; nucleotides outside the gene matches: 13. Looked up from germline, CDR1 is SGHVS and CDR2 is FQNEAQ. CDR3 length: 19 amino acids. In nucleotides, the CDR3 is TGTGCCAGCAGCTCGCAAAGGGGGGGACTAGCGGGAGTGTCAGATACGCAGTATTTT. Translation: CASSSQRGGLAGVSDTQYF.

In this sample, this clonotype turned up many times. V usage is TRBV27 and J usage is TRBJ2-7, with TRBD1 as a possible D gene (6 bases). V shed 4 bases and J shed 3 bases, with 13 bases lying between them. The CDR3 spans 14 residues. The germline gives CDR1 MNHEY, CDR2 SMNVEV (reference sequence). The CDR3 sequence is CASSSGQLGYEQYF. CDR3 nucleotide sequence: TGTGCCAGCAGTTCTGGACAGCTAGGCTACGAGCAGTACTTC.

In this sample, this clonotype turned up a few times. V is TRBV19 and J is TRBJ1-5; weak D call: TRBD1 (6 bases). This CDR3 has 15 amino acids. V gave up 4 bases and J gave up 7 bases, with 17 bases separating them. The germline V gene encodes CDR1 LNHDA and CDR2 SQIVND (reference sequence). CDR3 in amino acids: CASSKSWGQRQPQHF. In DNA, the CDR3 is TGTGCCAGTAGTAAATCCTGGGGGCAGCGACAGCCCCAGCATTTT.

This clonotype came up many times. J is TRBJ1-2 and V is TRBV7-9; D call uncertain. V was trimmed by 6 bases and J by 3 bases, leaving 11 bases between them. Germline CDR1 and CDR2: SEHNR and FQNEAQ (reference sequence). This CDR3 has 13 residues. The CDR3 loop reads CASRPVEDYGYTF. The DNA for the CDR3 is TGTGCCAGCAGACCAGTGGAGGACTATGGCTACACCTTC.

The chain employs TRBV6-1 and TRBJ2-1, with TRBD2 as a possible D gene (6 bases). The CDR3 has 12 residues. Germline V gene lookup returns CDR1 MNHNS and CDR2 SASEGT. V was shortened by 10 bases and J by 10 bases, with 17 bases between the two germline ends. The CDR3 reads CATSVGSGEQFF. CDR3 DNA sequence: TGTGCCACCTCAGTCGGCAGCGGGGAGCAGTTCTTC.

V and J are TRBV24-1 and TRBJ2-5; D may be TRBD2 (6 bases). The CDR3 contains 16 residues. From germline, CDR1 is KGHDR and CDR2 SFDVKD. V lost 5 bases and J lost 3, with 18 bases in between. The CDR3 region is CATSASWEDTEETQYF. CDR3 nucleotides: TGTGCCACCAGTGCCTCCTGGGAGGACACGGAAGAGACCCAGTACTTC.

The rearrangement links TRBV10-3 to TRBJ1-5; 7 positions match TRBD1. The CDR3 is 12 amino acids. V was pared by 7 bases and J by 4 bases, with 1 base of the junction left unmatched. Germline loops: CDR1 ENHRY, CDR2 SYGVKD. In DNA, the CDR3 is TGTGCCATCACGGACAGGAATCAGCCCCAGCATTTT. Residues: CAITDRNQPQHF.

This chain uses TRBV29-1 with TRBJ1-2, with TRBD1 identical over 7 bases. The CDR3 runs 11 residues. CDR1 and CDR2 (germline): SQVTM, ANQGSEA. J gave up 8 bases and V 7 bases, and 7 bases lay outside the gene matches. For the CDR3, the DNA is TGCAGCGCAGTGACAGGGCGAGGCTACACCTTC. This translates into CSAVTGRGYTF. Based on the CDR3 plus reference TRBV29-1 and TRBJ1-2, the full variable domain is SAVISQKPSRDICQRGTSLTIQCQVDSQVTMMFWYRQQPGQSLTLIATANQGSEATYESGFVIDKFPISRPNLTFSTLTVSNMSPEDSSIYLCSAVTGRGYTFGSGTRLTVV.

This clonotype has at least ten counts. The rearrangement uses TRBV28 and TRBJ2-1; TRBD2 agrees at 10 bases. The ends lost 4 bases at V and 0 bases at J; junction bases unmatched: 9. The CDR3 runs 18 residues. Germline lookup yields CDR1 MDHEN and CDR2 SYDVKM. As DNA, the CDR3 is TGTGCCAGCAGTTCGGCTAGCGGGAGTCCACGCTCCTACAATGAGCAGTTCTTC. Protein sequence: CASSSASGSPRSYNEQFF.

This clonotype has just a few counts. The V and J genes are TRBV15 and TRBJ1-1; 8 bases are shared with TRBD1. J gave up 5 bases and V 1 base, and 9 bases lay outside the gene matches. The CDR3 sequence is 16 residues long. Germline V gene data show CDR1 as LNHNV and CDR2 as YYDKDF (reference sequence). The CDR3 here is CATSRGQDRERTEAFF. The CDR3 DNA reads TGTGCCACCAGCAGAGGACAGGACAGGGAAAGAACTGAAGCTTTCTTT.

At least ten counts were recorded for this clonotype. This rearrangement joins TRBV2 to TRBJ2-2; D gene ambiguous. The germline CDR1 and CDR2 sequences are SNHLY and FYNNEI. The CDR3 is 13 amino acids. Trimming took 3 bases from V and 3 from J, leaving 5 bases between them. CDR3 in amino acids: CASSDDDTGELFF. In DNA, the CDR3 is TGTGCCAGCAGTGATGATGACACCGGGGAGCTGTTTTTT.

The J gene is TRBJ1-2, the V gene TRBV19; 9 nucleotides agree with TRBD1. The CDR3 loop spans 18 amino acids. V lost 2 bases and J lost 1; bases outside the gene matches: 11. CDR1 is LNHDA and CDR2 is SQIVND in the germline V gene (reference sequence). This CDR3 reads CASSIRATGTGRNYGYTF. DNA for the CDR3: TGTGCCAGTAGTATAAGGGCCACCGGGACAGGGCGTAACTATGGCTACACCTTC.

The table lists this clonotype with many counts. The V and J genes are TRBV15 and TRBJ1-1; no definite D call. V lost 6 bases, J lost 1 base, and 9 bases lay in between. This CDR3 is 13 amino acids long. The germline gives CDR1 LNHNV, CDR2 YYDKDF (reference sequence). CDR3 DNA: TGTGCCACCAGTTTGGGAACGAACACTGAAGCTTTCTTT. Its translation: CATSLGTNTEAFF.

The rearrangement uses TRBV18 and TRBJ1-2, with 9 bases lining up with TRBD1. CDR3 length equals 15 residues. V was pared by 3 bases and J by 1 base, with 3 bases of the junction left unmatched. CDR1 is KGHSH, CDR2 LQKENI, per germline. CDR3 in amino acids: CASSPGQGFNYGYTF. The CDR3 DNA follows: TGTGCCAGCTCACCCGGACAGGGGTTTAACTATGGCTACACCTTC.

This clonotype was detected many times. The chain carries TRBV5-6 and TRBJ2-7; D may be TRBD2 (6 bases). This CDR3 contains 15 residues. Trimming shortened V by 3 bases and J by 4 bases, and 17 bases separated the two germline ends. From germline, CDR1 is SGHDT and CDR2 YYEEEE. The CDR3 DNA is TGTGCCAGCAGCTCCAACCCAGATCGGGAGTACGAGCAGTACTTC. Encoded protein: CASSSNPDREYEQYF.